The 19 T cell receptor beta chains below all came from one sample that was sequenced in a study of blood T cell repertoires in COVID-19. Generated by immunoSEQ multiplex PCR, the TCRdb table keeps only in-frame clones and is missing some. The repertoire holds about 110,000 clones, with around nine tenths as singletons. The sample taken for sequencing was peripheral blood. The origin of the receptors is a woman between 45 and 65 years old with acute or convalescent COVID-19.

The chain joins TRBV9 to TRBJ1-2; D remains ambiguous. In germline, CDR1 is SGDLS, CDR2 YYNGEE. V was cut by 6 bases and J by 6 bases, with 21 bases left in between. This CDR3 is 15 amino acids long. CDR3 sequence reads: CASTHSFAAGDGYTF. In DNA, the CDR3 is TGTGCCAGCACCCACAGCTTTGCGGCCGGGGATGGCTACACCTTC.

This chain uses TRBV19 with TRBJ2-7; D is perhaps TRBD1 (5 bases). The V and J ends lost 5 bases and 0 bases respectively, with 11 bases between them. CDR1 and CDR2 (germline): LNHDA, SQIVND (reference sequence). There are 14 residues in the CDR3. CDR3 residues: CASSWGRTSYEQYF. The DNA of the CDR3 is TGTGCCAGTAGTTGGGGCAGAACCTCCTACGAGCAGTACTTC.

The chain employs TRBV12-3 or TRBV12-4 and TRBJ1-2; D unclear. V was trimmed by 3 bases and J by 8 bases, leaving 13 bases between them. CDR3 length: 13 residues. The CDR3 here is CASSLDSFGGYTF. CDR3 DNA: TGTGCCAGCAGTTTGGACTCCTTCGGGGGCTACACCTTC.

The rearrangement uses TRBV7-9 and TRBJ2-2, with 11 bases lining up with TRBD2. V shed 5 bases and J 1 base; nucleotides not matched to a gene: 6. The CDR3 totals 17 residues. Germline CDR1 reads SEHNR; CDR2 reads FQNEAQ (reference sequence). CDR3 in amino acids: CASSARGTSGNTGELFF. For the CDR3, the DNA is TGTGCCAGCAGCGCCCGCGGGACTAGCGGGAACACCGGGGAGCTGTTTTTT.

V is TRBV24-1 and J is TRBJ2-1; D unclear. The CDR3 runs 12 residues. Germline loops: CDR1 KGHDR, CDR2 SFDVKD. With 5 bases removed from V and 6 bases from J, the gap between germline ends came to 7 bases. CDR3 nucleotide sequence: TGTGCCACCAGTGGGAGCTCCAATGAGCAGTTCTTC. Translation gives CATSGSSNEQFF.

This chain links TRBV28 with TRBJ2-7; D uncertain. The germline V gene encodes CDR1 MDHEN and CDR2 SYDVKM. The CDR3 is made up of 13 amino acids. The ends were cut back, 4 bases at V and 6 bases at J, with 13 bases in the middle. The CDR3 nucleotides read TGTGCCAGCAGTTCCCCTTATTCCCGCGAGCAGTACTTC. Residues: CASSSPYSREQYF.

The chain links TRBV11-2 to TRBJ2-5, with D perhaps matching TRBD1 (6 bases). CDR1 and CDR2 from the germline V gene are SGHAT and FQNNGV. The CDR3 runs 14 residues. Trimming took 5 bases from V and 7 from J, leaving 17 bases between them. CDR3 region: CASSRRDIARTQYF. DNA for the CDR3: TGTGCCAGCAGCCGACGGGACATAGCGAGGACCCAGTACTTC.

The genes are TRBV10-2 and TRBJ2-5; the D is unclear. The CDR3 spans 15 residues. V dropped 0 bases and J dropped 4 bases, with 12 bases sitting between them. Germline V gene lookup returns CDR1 WSHSY and CDR2 SAAADI. The CDR3: CASSESDRLAETQYF. CDR3 DNA: TGCGCCAGCAGTGAGTCGGATAGGTTAGCAGAGACCCAGTACTTC.

This chain connects TRBV28 to TRBJ2-1, with D perhaps TRBD2 (5 bases). The CDR3 extends over 12 amino acids. Germline-derived CDR1 and CDR2 are MDHEN and SYDVKM. Trimming left V 6 bases short and J 12 bases short, with 15 bases between. CDR3 in amino acids: CASRGTPAGQFF. In DNA form, the CDR3 reads TGTGCCAGCAGAGGCACCCCCGCGGGGCAGTTCTTC.

This rearrangement joins TRBV14 to TRBJ2-7; tentative D call: TRBD2 (7 bases). CDR1 and CDR2 from the germline V gene are SGHDN and FVKESK. The CDR3 extends over 17 amino acids. V lost 3 bases to trimming and J lost 4 bases, with 22 bases between them. Here the CDR3 reads CASSHRLGLAGAYEQYF. The CDR3 bases are TGTGCCAGCAGCCACCGTCTAGGGTTGGCGGGGGCGTACGAGCAGTACTTC.

The genes are TRBV19 and TRBJ2-5, with TRBD2 identical over 8 bases. V shed 8 bases and J 4 bases; nucleotides not matched to a gene: 9. The CDR3 is 14 amino acids. Per the germline V gene, CDR1 is LNHDA and CDR2 is SQIVND (reference sequence). CDR3 residues: CASRSSLAGETQYF. The DNA for the CDR3 is TGTGCCAGTCGATCTTCCCTAGCGGGAGAGACCCAGTACTTC.

The gene calls are TRBV2 and TRBJ2-7; 8 positions match TRBD1. Germline values: CDR1 SNHLY, CDR2 FYNNEI. The V gene end was trimmed by 3 bases and the J gene end by 3 bases; junction bases not matched to a gene: 4. This CDR3 comprises 14 residues. CDR3 in amino acids: CASSEDREVYEQYF. The DNA for the CDR3 is TGTGCCAGCAGTGAGGACAGGGAGGTCTACGAGCAGTACTTC.

V is TRBV7-2 and J is TRBJ2-7, with a tentative D call TRBD1 (9 bases). The CDR3 totals 18 residues. With 5 bases removed from V and 6 bases from J, the gap between germline ends came to 29 bases. Germline assignment: CDR1 SGHTA and CDR2 FQGNSA. The CDR3: CASSLGGTGNAGGAEQYF. The CDR3 nucleotides are TGTGCCAGCAGCCTAGGGGGGACAGGGAACGCGGGAGGAGCCGAGCAGTACTTC.

The chain is built from TRBV10-3 and TRBJ1-5; no clear D. The CDR3 runs 16 residues. Germline V CDR1 and CDR2: ENHRY, SYGVKD. Trimming removed 0 bases from V and 2 bases from J, with 11 bases in between. The CDR3 sequence: CAISESSPEGNQPQHF. DNA of the CDR3: TGTGCCATCAGTGAGTCGTCTCCGGAGGGCAATCAGCCCCAGCATTTT.

The genes are TRBV3-1 (or the pseudogene TRBV3-2) and TRBJ1-6; the D gene is possibly TRBD1 (6 bases). Germline loops: CDR1 LGHDT, CDR2 YNNKEL (reference sequence). Trimming stripped 2 bases from V and 9 bases from J, with 8 bases between. The CDR3 contains 13 residues. CDR3: CASSQTGSSPLHF. DNA for the CDR3: TGTGCCAGCAGCCAAACAGGGAGTTCACCCCTCCACTTT.

The chain carries TRBV20-1 and TRBJ2-1, with 10 bases lining up with TRBD2. CDR1 and CDR2 from the germline V gene are DFQATT and SNEGSKA (reference sequence). The CDR3 is 16 amino acids. After removal of 3 bases from V and 8 bases from J, the junction contained 13 bases not matched to a gene. CDR3 amino acids: CSASEAVLAGDDEQFF. CDR3 bases: TGCAGTGCTAGTGAGGCCGTGCTAGCGGGAGACGATGAGCAGTTCTTC.

This chain links TRBV10-3 with TRBJ2-7; the D gene is possibly TRBD1 (5 bases). Germline values: CDR1 ENHRY, CDR2 SYGVKD. Trimming pared 2 bases from V and 4 bases from J, leaving 9 bases between. The CDR3 contains 13 residues. The CDR3 is CAISEGQTYEQYF. CDR3 nucleotide sequence: TGTGCCATCAGTGAGGGACAAACATACGAGCAGTACTTC.

The chain recombines TRBV6-6 with TRBJ2-2; 16 bases map to TRBD2. The CDR3 sequence is 17 residues long. J lost 8 bases, V lost 5 bases, and 8 bases had no gene match. Germline CDR1 and CDR2: MNHNY and SVGAGI (reference sequence). The CDR3 region has the DNA TGTGCCAGCAGTCAGACCGGGACTAGCGGGAGGGAGGGGGAGCTGTTTTTT. Its protein is CASSQTGTSGREGELFF.

The chain joins TRBV13 to TRBJ2-7; the match to TRBD1 covers 10 bases. Germline V lookup: CDR1 PRHDT, CDR2 FYEKMQ (reference sequence). CDR3 size: 15 residues. Trimming cost V 5 bases and J 5 bases; bases outside gene matches: 9. The CDR3, as DNA: TGTGCCAGCAGCCCAGAGGGACAGGGGATACACGAGCAGTACTTC. It yields the protein CASSPEGQGIHEQYF.